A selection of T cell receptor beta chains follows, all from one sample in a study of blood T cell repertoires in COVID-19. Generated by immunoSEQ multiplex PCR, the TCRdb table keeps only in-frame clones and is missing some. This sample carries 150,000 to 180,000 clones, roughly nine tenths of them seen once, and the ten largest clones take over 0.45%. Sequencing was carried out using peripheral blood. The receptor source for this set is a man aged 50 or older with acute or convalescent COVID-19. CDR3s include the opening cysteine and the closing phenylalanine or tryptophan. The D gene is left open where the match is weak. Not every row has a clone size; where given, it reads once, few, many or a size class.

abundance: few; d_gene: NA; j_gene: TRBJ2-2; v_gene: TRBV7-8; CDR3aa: CASSFYAGELFF; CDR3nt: TGTGCCAGCAGCTTTTATGCCGGGGAGCTGTTTTTT
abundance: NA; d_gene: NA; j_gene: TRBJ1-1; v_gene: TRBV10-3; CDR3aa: CAIKQLNTEAFF; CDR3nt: TGTGCCATCAAACAACTGAACACTGAAGCTTTCTTT
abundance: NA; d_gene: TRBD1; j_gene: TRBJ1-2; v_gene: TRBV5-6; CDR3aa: CASSPLTGQGGIGYTF; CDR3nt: TGTGCCAGCAGTCCTCTTACGGGACAGGGGGGCATTGGCTACACCTTC
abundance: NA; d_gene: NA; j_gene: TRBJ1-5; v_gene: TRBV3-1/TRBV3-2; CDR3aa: CASSQSSGYSNQPQHF; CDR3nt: TGTGCCAGCAGCCAAAGTTCGGGGTATAGCAATCAGCCCCAGCATTTT
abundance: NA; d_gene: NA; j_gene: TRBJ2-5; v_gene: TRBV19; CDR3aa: CASSRSVTQETQYF; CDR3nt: TGTGCCAGTAGCCGTAGCGTTACACAAGAGACCCAGTACTTC
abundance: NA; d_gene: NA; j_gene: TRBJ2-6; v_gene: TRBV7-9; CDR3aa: CAPARAGANVLTF; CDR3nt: TGTGCCCCCGCGAGGGCCGGGGCCAACGTCCTGACTTTC
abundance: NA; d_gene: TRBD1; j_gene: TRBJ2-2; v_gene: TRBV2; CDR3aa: CASEKQGTGELFF; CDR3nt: TGTGCCAGCGAGAAACAGGGGACCGGGGAGCTGTTTTTT
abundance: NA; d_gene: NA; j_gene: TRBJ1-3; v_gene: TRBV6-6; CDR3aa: CASTPGQGIHTIYF; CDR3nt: TGTGCCAGCACCCCGGGGCAGGGGATTCACACCATATATTTT
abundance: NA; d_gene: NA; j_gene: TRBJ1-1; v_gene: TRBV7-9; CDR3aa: CASSLERGLNTEAFF; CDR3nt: TGTGCCAGCAGCTTAGAGCGGGGATTGAACACTGAAGCTTTCTTT
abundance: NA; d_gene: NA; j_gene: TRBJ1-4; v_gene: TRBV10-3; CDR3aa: CAISESNQGKNEKLFF; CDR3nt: TGTGCCATCAGTGAGTCGAACCAGGGGAAGAATGAAAAACTGTTTTTT
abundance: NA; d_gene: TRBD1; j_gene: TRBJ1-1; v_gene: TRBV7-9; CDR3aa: CASSSTGGRTEAFF; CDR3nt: TGTGCCAGCAGCTCAACAGGGGGACGGACTGAAGCTTTCTTT
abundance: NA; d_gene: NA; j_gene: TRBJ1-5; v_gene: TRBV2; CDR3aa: CASSEGRLGGRHF; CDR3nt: TGTGCCAGCAGTGAAGGGAGGTTGGGCGGGAGGCATTTT